What follows is one T cell receptor beta chain and its context. Participants' own reports of clinical history determined their cohort assignment. The sample belongs to a study of blood T cell repertoires in COVID-19. Study summary: Samples came from the United States, Italy and Spain, spanning acute and convalescent COVID-19.

Deletions cut 2 bases from V and 3 bases from J, with 7 bases between. CDR1 LNHDA and CDR2 SQIVND come from the germline V gene (reference sequence). CDR3 size: 13 residues. Measured with immunoSEQ multiplex PCR; TCRdb has only the in-frame clones, and not every one. The sample lists 180,000 or so clones, almost 85% occurring once. Sequenced input: PBMCs or T cells enriched from blood (not recorded which). The sequence derives from a man aged 45-60 years who had recovered from COVID-19. The rearrangement uses TRBV19 and TRBJ1-1; D not resolved. Written as DNA, the CDR3 is TGTGCCAGTAGTATATCAGATTACACTGAAGCTTTCTTT. Its translation is CASSISDYTEAFF.